A single sample gave rise to the 9 T cell receptor beta chains below, sequenced in a study of blood T cell repertoires in COVID-19. Profiling relied on immunoSEQ multiplex PCR, and the TCRdb table lists in-frame clones only, not all of them. The sample lists roughly 16,000 clones, 78% occurring once. The sequencing input was peripheral blood. The receptors shown here come from a man in his sixties with active or convalescent COVID-19.

The rearrangement links TRBV2 to TRBJ1-6; D is uncertain. The CDR3 sequence is 15 residues long. Between the trimmed V and J ends, which lost 7 bases and 0 bases, there was a span of 10 bases. Germline CDR1 is SNHLY and CDR2 is FYNNEI. CDR3 amino acids: CASTQDISYNSPLHF. The CDR3 DNA reads as TGTGCCAGCACCCAGGATATCTCCTATAATTCACCCCTCCACTTT. Full variable domain (missing parts from reference TRBV2 and TRBJ1-6): EPEVTQTPSHQVTQMGQEVILRCVPISNHLYFYWYRQILGQKVEFLVSFYNNEISEKSEIFDDQFSVERPDGSNFTLKIRSTKLEDSAMYFCASTQDISYNSPLHFGNGTRLTVT.

J is TRBJ1-1 and V is TRBV7-9, with D perhaps TRBD1 (5 bases). Trimming removed 5 bases from V and 1 base from J, with 11 bases in between. Germline CDR1 reads SEHNR; CDR2 reads FQNEAQ (reference sequence). The CDR3 runs 14 residues. CDR3 sequence (DNA): TGTGCCAGCAGCCCTCGGGGGGGGAACACTGAAGCTTTCTTT. It is translated as CASSPRGGNTEAFF. Together with reference TRBV7-9 and TRBJ1-1, the CDR3 gives the full variable domain: DTGVSQNPRHKITKRGQNVTFRCDPISEHNRLYWYRQTLGQGPEFLTYFQNEAQLEKSRLLSDRFSAERPKGSFSTLEIQRTEQGDSAMYLCASSPRGGNTEAFFGQGTRLTVV.

The rearrangement uses TRBV4-1 and TRBJ2-5; a weak D match, TRBD1 (5 bases). This CDR3 is 14 amino acids long. V was shortened by 3 bases and J by 5 bases, with 13 bases between the two germline ends. Per germline, CDR1 MGHRA and CDR2 YSYEKL. The CDR3 coding sequence is TGCGCCAGCAGCCACACAGGTTCGAGGGAGACCCAGTACTTC. Its protein product is CASSHTGSRETQYF.

This chain connects TRBV19 to TRBJ2-3; 12 bases agree with TRBD2. The trim removed 2 bases at V and 4 bases at J, leaving 7 bases unmatched. This CDR3 has 17 residues. The germline V gene has CDR1 LNHDA and CDR2 SQIVND (reference sequence). CDR3 in DNA: TGTGCCAGTAGTATAACGGCTAGCGGGAGGGGGGCAGATACGCAGTATTTT. Translation gives CASSITASGRGADTQYF. The whole variable domain, filled in from reference TRBV19 and TRBJ2-3, reads DGGITQSPKYLFRKEGQNVTLSCEQNLNHDAMYWYRQDPGQGLRLIYYSQIVNDFQKGDIAEGYSVSREKKESFPLTVTSAQKNPTAFYLCASSITASGRGADTQYFGPGTRLTVL.

This clone was picked up one time. V gene TRBV18 combines with J gene TRBJ1-2; 9 bases match TRBD1. The CDR3 has 13 amino acids. The V gene end was trimmed by 5 bases and the J gene end by 8 bases; junction bases not matched to a gene: 6. Germline V gene lookup returns CDR1 KGHSH and CDR2 LQKENI. CDR3 protein: CASSSEDRGGYTF. CDR3 sequence (DNA): TGTGCCAGCTCATCCGAGGACAGGGGAGGCTACACCTTC. The whole variable domain, filled in from reference TRBV18 and TRBJ1-2, reads NAGVMQNPRHLVRRRGQEARLRCSPMKGHSHVYWYRQLPEEGLKFMVYLQKENIIDESGMPKERFSAEFPKEGPSILRIQQVVRGDSAAYFCASSSEDRGGYTFGSGTRLTVV.

This clone showed up just once. V and J are TRBV27 and TRBJ1-5, with 9 bases lining up with TRBD1. The CDR3 has 15 residues. Per germline, CDR1 MNHEY and CDR2 SMNVEV (reference sequence). The V and J ends lost 6 bases and 3 bases, in that order; junction bases with no gene match: 6. This CDR3 is CASRSWTGDNQPQHF. The CDR3 region has the DNA TGTGCCAGCAGAAGCTGGACAGGGGACAATCAGCCCCAGCATTTT.

Sample share makes this clone medium-sized (0.01 to 0.1%). V usage is TRBV7-3 and J usage is TRBJ2-3; D is possibly TRBD1 (5 bases). Trimming shortened V by 5 bases and J by 4 bases, and 10 bases separated the two germline ends. The germline V gene encodes CDR1 SGHTA and CDR2 FQGTGA. The CDR3 is 13 amino acids. CDR3 sequence reads: CASSTQGADTQYF. CDR3 nucleotides: TGTGCCAGCAGCACCCAGGGCGCAGATACGCAGTATTTT.

The table lists this clone with a few counts. The V gene is TRBV9, the J gene TRBJ2-1, with a possible D match to TRBD1 (6 bases). The CDR3 totals 11 residues. Germline-derived CDR1 and CDR2 are SGDLS and YYNGEE. Trimming cost V 2 bases and J 9 bases, with 6 bases left between them. The chain's CDR3 is CASSVRGEQFF. The DNA for the CDR3 is TGTGCCAGCAGCGTCAGGGGTGAGCAGTTCTTC.

This clone was observed a handful of times. The gene calls are TRBV19 and TRBJ2-7; 10 positions match TRBD1. Germline values: CDR1 LNHDA, CDR2 SQIVND (reference sequence). Unmatched junction bases numbered 8, after V lost 7 bases and J lost 5 bases. The CDR3 totals 14 residues. DNA for the CDR3: TGTGCCAGTACGGCTGGGACAGGGGCCCACGAGCAGTACTTC. It translates to CASTAGTGAHEQYF.